The present TCR beta chain was sequenced within a study of Ad26.COV2.S vaccination and SARS-CoV-2 variants. General observations from the study: The study found higher spike-specific TCR breadth in vaccine than placebo recipients.

Notes on this clone: Its antigen remains unknown.

Treatment indicated: around 19 received Ad26.COV2.S at low or high dose, single or two shots; roughly five received placebo; per-sample allocation not given. Specimens were obtained on day 63 following the first vaccine or placebo injection. This CDR3 region has 15 residues. CDR1 and CDR2 (germline): SNHLY, FYNNEI. V dropped 7 bases and J dropped 2 bases, with 14 bases sitting between them. Here immunoSEQ multiplex PCR was the method, and the copy in TCRdb shows in-frame clones only, minus some. The table shows 500,000 or so clones, with 87% occurring only once. The rearrangement joins TRBV2 to TRBJ2-2, with D unclear. This sample comprised peripheral blood, obtained in a trial of Ad26.COV2.S vaccine versus placebo. The sequence derives from a person between 18 and 59 years old who received the Ad26.COV2.S COVID-19 vaccine or a placebo. CDR3 sequence (DNA): TGTGCCAGCAAAGAACAGCCGATCAACACCGGGGAGCTGTTTTTT. The encoded protein is CASKEQPINTGELFF.